This is a list of T cell receptor beta chains from one sample in a study of cytomegalovirus exposure and HLA in healthy donors. The table came from immunoSEQ multiplex PCR; TCRdb's copy has only in-frame clones and leaves some out. The sample lists roughly 150,000 clones; about four fifths were seen once. Sequenced: PBMCs. All receptors derive from a man younger than 40 in good health. The CDR3 runs from the conserved cysteine through the conserved F or W. The D gene is left open where the match is weak. Clone size appears in some rows only: once, few, many, or a class for an expanded clone.

>TRBV19|18|TRBD2|TRBJ2-1|-
TGTGCCAGTAGTATAGATAGGCAGCGGGGGAGCTCCTACAATGAGCAGTTCTTC
CASSIDRQRGSSYNEQFF
>TRBV4-1|16|-|TRBJ2-3|few
TGCGCCAGCAGCCAATTGTTTGGTGGGGCCACAGATACGCAGTATTTT
CASSQLFGGATDTQYF
>TRBV7-2|15|TRBD2|TRBJ2-1|-
TGTGCCAGCAGCCGGACTAGCGGGAGTTACAATGAGCAGTTCTTC
CASSRTSGSYNEQFF
>TRBV5-1|21|-|TRBJ2-2|-
TGCGCCAGCAGCTTGGCCTTTTGGGGAAGGACTACTCCCTCCGACACCGGGGAGCTGTTTTTT
CASSLAFWGRTTPSDTGELFF
>TRBV29-1|14|-|TRBJ1-2|-
TGCAGCGTTGAGAGGATCGGACACTCTAGAGGCTACACCTTC
CSVERIGHSRGYTF
>TRBV6-5|16|TRBD1|TRBJ1-2|-
TGTGCCAGCAGTTACGGGACAGGGGGCTCGGCCTATGGCTACACCTTC
CASSYGTGGSAYGYTF
>TRBV7-8|12|-|TRBJ2-1|-
TGTGCCAGCAGCTTAGTAAACAATGAGCAGTTCTTC
CASSLVNNEQFF
>TRBV10-3|17|-|TRBJ2-6|-
TGTGCCATCAGTGATCAGGTCGCTCAACCTGGGGCCAACGTCCTGACTTTC
CAISDQVAQPGANVLTF
>TRBV27|13|-|TRBJ2-1|-
TGTGCCAGCAGTACGGGGGACTACAATGAGCAGTTCTTC
CASSTGDYNEQFF
>TRBV9|14|-|TRBJ1-2|-
TGTGCCAGCAGCGTCGGGGGGGGAGATTCAGGCTACACCTTC
CASSVGGGDSGYTF
>TRBV6-5|15|-|TRBJ2-1|-
TGTGCCAGCAGCCAATCCCACAGCGGCAGTTTGGTGCAGTTCTTC
CASSQSHSGSLVQFF
>TRBV7-9|14|-|TRBJ1-3|-
TGTTCCAGCAGCTTACTGGCTTCTGGAAACACCATATATTTT
CSSSLLASGNTIYF
>TRBV11-3|14|-|TRBJ2-7|-
TGTGCCAGCAGCCCCAGCGAGGAGACCTACGAGCAGTACTTC
CASSPSEETYEQYF
>TRBV28|13|TRBD1|TRBJ2-5|-
TGTGCCAGCAACTACTGGACAGGGGTCGGGTGGTACTTC
CASNYWTGVGWYF
>TRBV19|15|-|TRBJ1-5|few
TGTGCCAGTAGAAGACAGGCCGGGAGGGATCAGCCCCAGCATTTT
CASRRQAGRDQPQHF
>TRBV30|13|-|TRBJ2-5|-
TGTGCCTGGGGAGGAGGGGTGGCCGAGACCCAGTACTTC
CAWGGGVAETQYF
>TRBV7-2|15|TRBD1|TRBJ1-5|-
TGTGCCAGCAGCCAACGGACAGGGGTATATCAGCCCCAGCATTTT
CASSQRTGVYQPQHF
>TRBV5-1|12|-|TRBJ2-5|-
TGCGCCAGCAGCTTCGGCCAAGAGACCCAGTACTTC
CASSFGQETQYF
>TRBV7-9|15|TRBD1|TRBJ1-2|few
TGTGCCAGCAGCTTAGCGCGTGGGACAGGGTTTGGCTACACCTTC
CASSLARGTGFGYTF
>TRBV30|15|-|TRBJ2-3|-
TGTGCCCGGAGTGGGATAGCGACGAGCACAGATACGCAGTATTTT
CARSGIATSTDTQYF
>TRBV9|14|-|TRBJ1-3|-
TGTGCCAGCAGCGTTGGTAGCTCTGGAAACACCATATATTTT
CASSVGSSGNTIYF
>TRBV9|15|TRBD1|TRBJ2-7|few
TGTGCCAGCAGCGCCCATCCGGGACAGGGGGGGGAGCAGTACTTC
CASSAHPGQGGEQYF
>TRBV5-5|15|-|TRBJ2-7|-
TGTGCCAGCAGCTTGAGCGGTCACAGCTCCTACGAGCAGTACTTC
CASSLSGHSSYEQYF
>TRBV7-2|18|-|TRBJ1-3|-
TGTGCCAGCAGCTGGGGCCGGGCCTCTACAGGGATTGGAAACACCATATATTTT
CASSWGRASTGIGNTIYF
>TRBV9|19|TRBD2|TRBJ2-5|-
TGTGCCAGCAGCGTTCCCCATAGGGGGGGACTAGCGGGGAGGGAGACCCAGTACTTC
CASSVPHRGGLAGRETQYF
>TRBV18|16|-|TRBJ1-3|-
TGTGCCAGCTCACCACGGGACATCGCCTCTGGAAACACCATATATTTT
CASSPRDIASGNTIYF
>TRBV7-9|14|-|TRBJ2-3|-
TGTGCCAGCAGCCTCCACGGGGGAGGACAGGCACAGTATTTT
CASSLHGGGQAQYF
>TRBV16|17|-|TRBJ2-7|-
TGTGCCAGCAGCCCGCATACACAGGTATACGACGCCTACGAGCAGTACTTC
CASSPHTQVYDAYEQYF
>TRBV30|14|TRBD1|TRBJ2-7|-
TGTGCCTGGAGAGAGGGACAGAGTATCTACGAGCAGTACTTC
CAWREGQSIYEQYF
>TRBV6-1|14|-|TRBJ2-7|-
TGTGCCAGCAGTGAAGGTTCGTATTCCTACGAGCAGTACTTC
CASSEGSYSYEQYF
>TRBV4-2|18|TRBD2|TRBJ2-7|-
TGTGCCAGCAGCCAAGCAGGCGGGTGGGGGGGTACGCTCTACGAGCAGTACTTC
CASSQAGGWGGTLYEQYF
>TRBV6-5|14|-|TRBJ1-1|few
TGTGCCAGCAGTTACCCCCGGGGGAACACTGAAGCTTTCTTT
CASSYPRGNTEAFF
>TRBV7-9|14|-|TRBJ1-5|-
TGTTCCAGCAGCCCAGGCCGTAACAATCAGCCCCAGCATTTT
CSSSPGRNNQPQHF
>TRBV19|13|-|TRBJ1-1|-
TGTGCCAGTAGTATTAAGCTCAAAACTGAAGCTTTCTTT
CASSIKLKTEAFF
>TRBV19|13|-|TRBJ1-2|once
TGTGCCAGTAGTATCGGACAGTACTATGGCTACACCTTC
CASSIGQYYGYTF
>TRBV5-1|15|TRBD2|TRBJ2-1|-
TGCGCCAGCGGACAACTAGCGGGAGGGAACAATGAGCAGTTCTTC
CASGQLAGGNNEQFF
>TRBV7-9|13|-|TRBJ1-1|-
TGTGCCAGCAGCTTGAGCGCGGGCACTGAAGCTTTCTTT
CASSLSAGTEAFF
>TRBV2|17|-|TRBJ1-4|-
TGTGCCAGCAGTGAATTGACACCAAAGGGAGCTAATGAAAAACTGTTTTTT
CASSELTPKGANEKLFF
>TRBV7-9|17|TRBD2|TRBJ2-7|-
TGTGCCAGCAGCTTACCCCCAAGACTAGCGGGGGCCTACGAGCAGTACTTC
CASSLPPRLAGAYEQYF
>TRBV4-2|16|-|TRBJ2-7|-
TGTGCCAGCAGCCGGGGGGGGGCTAGCGGCTCCTACGAGCAGTACTTC
CASSRGGASGSYEQYF
>TRBV19|14|TRBD2|TRBJ2-2|-
TGTGCCACTCGGACTAGCGATTACACCGGGGAGCTGTTTTTT
CATRTSDYTGELFF
>TRBV6-6|15|TRBD1|TRBJ1-1|once
TGTGCCAGCAGTTACACCTACAGGGGTGGGACTGAAGCTTTCTTT
CASSYTYRGGTEAFF
>TRBV4-2|20|TRBD2|TRBJ2-1|-
TGTGCCAGCAGCCAAGTCTGGCTAGCGGGAACAGCGAGCTCCTACAATGAGCAGTTCTTC
CASSQVWLAGTASSYNEQFF
>TRBV27|17|-|TRBJ2-3|-
TGTGCCAGCAGTCCCTATGGCTCTACCCGGCGGGCAGATACGCAGTATTTT
CASSPYGSTRRADTQYF
>TRBV10-1|16|TRBD2|TRBJ2-3|-
TGCGCCAGCAGTGACCGCGGGACTAGCAGCACAGATACGCAGTATTTT
CASSDRGTSSTDTQYF
>TRBV5-1|13|-|TRBJ1-2|once
TGCGCCAGCAGCTTGATAGTAAACTATGGCTACACCTTC
CASSLIVNYGYTF
>TRBV5-6|17|-|TRBJ2-1|-
TGTGCCAGCAGCTTGGCCGGGACACCCTTGGGTGGCAATGAGCAGTTCTTC
CASSLAGTPLGGNEQFF
>TRBV4-3|15|-|TRBJ1-3|-
TGCGCCAGCAGCCAAGACACTTTCTCTGGAAACACCATATATTTT
CASSQDTFSGNTIYF
>TRBV19|15|-|TRBJ2-5|-
TGTGCCAGTAGTATTAACTCGCCCCTCGGGGAGACCCAGTACTTC
CASSINSPLGETQYF
>TRBV9|15|TRBD1|TRBJ2-7|-
TGTGCCAGCAGCGGGGGGGGACAGGGTATCTCCGAGCAGTACTTC
CASSGGGQGISEQYF
>TRBV5-5|15|TRBD2|TRBJ2-7|-
TGTGCCAGCAGCTTGTGGGCGGGAGCATCCTACGAGCAGTACTTC
CASSLWAGASYEQYF
>TRBV4-3|17|TRBD2|TRBJ2-1|-
TGCGCCAGCAGCCAAGATCGGGCGGGAGGGCCGTTTTATGAGCAGTTCTTC
CASSQDRAGGPFYEQFF
>TRBV19|13|-|TRBJ1-3|-
TGTGCCAGTGGGGGACACTCTGGAAACACCATATATTTT
CASGGHSGNTIYF
>TRBV5-1|15|-|TRBJ1-5|-
TGCGCCAGCAGCAGCTATCCTGATAGCAATCAGCCCCAGCATTTT
CASSSYPDSNQPQHF